These 24 T cell receptor beta chains share one sample of origin, sequenced in a study of T-cell memory formation after mild COVID-19. From the 5' RACE reads, TCRdb called clonotypes with MiXCR, one entry per CDR3 protein. The data hold tens of thousands of distinct CDR3 sequences, with more than 12% observed a single time. Source material: PBMCs or a T cell subset sorted from them (not recorded which). The source of these receptors is a young man who had mild COVID-19 (a few samples of this study predate the infection). Cell type and time point are not known.

The V gene is TRBV29-1, the J gene TRBJ1-4; D is unresolved. Germline CDR1 and CDR2: SQVTM and ANQGSEA. The germline V and J ends were trimmed by 4 bases and 6 bases, with 6 bases remaining between them. This CDR3 comprises 11 residues. Here the CDR3 reads CSVGGDEKLFF. The CDR3 DNA reads TGCAGCGTTGGGGGAGATGAAAAACTGTTTTTT. The whole variable domain, remainder taken from reference TRBV29-1 and TRBJ1-4, is SAVISQKPSRDICQRGTSLTIQCQVDSQVTMMFWYRQQPGQSLTLIATANQGSEATYESGFVIDKFPISRPNLTFSTLTVSNMSPEDSSIYLCSVGGDEKLFFGSGTQLSVL.

This clonotype appeared a few times. The rearrangement uses TRBV20-1 and TRBJ2-2; D unresolved. There are 9 residues in the CDR3. Germline lookup yields CDR1 DFQATT and CDR2 SNEGSKA (reference sequence). DNA for the CDR3: TGCAGCGCTTACGGGGAGCTGTTTTTT. Protein product: CSAYGELFF.

The chain combines TRBV6-5 with TRBJ2-3; maybe TRBD2 (7 bases). Trimming removed 6 bases from V and 1 base from J, with 14 bases in between. The CDR3 extends over 15 amino acids. Germline lookup yields CDR1 MNHEY and CDR2 SVGAGI. DNA for the CDR3: TGTGCCAGCAGACCTAGGGGGGGGGGCACAGATACGCAGTATTTT. Protein product: CASRPRGGGTDTQYF.

The chain recombines TRBV7-9 with TRBJ2-1; D unresolved. Germline CDR1 and CDR2: SEHNR and FQNEAQ (reference sequence). V was pared by 5 bases and J by 6 bases, with 11 bases between. There are 13 residues in the CDR3. CDR3 sequence reads: CASSLYLANEQFF. CDR3 in DNA: TGTGCCAGCAGCCTATACTTGGCCAATGAGCAGTTCTTC.

The chain couples TRBV12-3 or TRBV12-4 to TRBJ1-5; 11 positions match TRBD1. The V segment lost 5 bases and the J segment 4 bases; nucleotides outside the gene matches: 10. The CDR3 extends over 17 amino acids. Here the CDR3 DNA reads TGTGCCAGCAGTCCAAGGACAGGGGGCGTTGGAAATCAGCCCCAGCATTTT. Its protein is CASSPRTGGVGNQPQHF.

This clonotype was seen a few times. V gene TRBV7-8 combines with J gene TRBJ2-3; 10 nucleotides match TRBD1. The CDR3 has 16 amino acids. The V gene end was trimmed by 6 bases and the J gene end by 2 bases; junction bases not matched to a gene: 8. Germline values: CDR1 SGHVS, CDR2 FQNEAQ. The CDR3 loop reads CASSRDRGPSTDTQYF. The CDR3 nucleotides read TGTGCCAGCAGTCGGGACAGGGGACCCTCCACAGATACGCAGTATTTT.

This clonotype was found many times. At one end the junction does not follow the germline gene, possibly because of a read error. The chain uses TRBV7-9 and TRBJ2-4; D gene ambiguous. CDR1 is SEHNR and CDR2 is FQNEAQ in the germline V gene (reference sequence). The length of the CDR3 is 15 residues. CDR3 sequence reads: CASSLSRDFKKIQYF. Here the CDR3 DNA reads TGTGCCAGCAGCTTAAGTCGTGACTTCAAAAAAATTCAGTACTTC.

This chain links TRBV29-1 with TRBJ2-3; D gene ambiguous. Deletions cut 7 bases from V and 8 bases from J, with 19 bases between. CDR1 SQVTM and CDR2 ANQGSEA come from the germline V gene. The length of the CDR3 is 13 residues. CDR3 DNA: TGCAGCGGCTCTAGGCCCGTGGATCTTACGCAGTATTTT. Translated: CSGSRPVDLTQYF.

In its sample, this clonotype was seen a few times. The gene calls are TRBV7-9 and TRBJ2-6, with D perhaps matching TRBD1 (6 bases). The CDR3 sequence is 18 residues long. V was trimmed by 7 bases and J by 0 bases, leaving 19 bases between them. CDR1 is SEHNR, CDR2 FQNEAQ, per germline (reference sequence). The CDR3: CASTGPGHTYSGANVLTF. Here the CDR3 DNA reads TGTGCCAGCACCGGCCCGGGACACACCTACTCTGGGGCCAACGTCCTGACTTTC.

There are a few counts of this clonotype. The chain carries TRBV9 and TRBJ2-2; no clear D. Deletions cut 0 bases from V and 0 bases from J, with 6 bases between. The V gene's germline CDR1 is SGDLS and CDR2 YYNGEE. This CDR3 has 15 residues. CDR3 in DNA: TGTGCCAGCAGCGTAGAGAGTCCGAACACCGGGGAGCTGTTTTTT. Encoded protein: CASSVESPNTGELFF.

This clonotype was counted at least ten times. The chain carries TRBV7-9 and TRBJ2-4, with D uncertain. V lost 1 base and J lost 9, with 7 bases in between. Germline V gives CDR1 SEHNR, CDR2 FQNEAQ (reference sequence). The CDR3 spans 12 residues. CDR3 bases: TGTGCCAGCAGCTTAGACGGGCTCATTCAGTACTTC. It translates to CASSLDGLIQYF.

V usage is TRBV20-1 and J usage is TRBJ1-1; D is unresolved. Trimming left V 2 bases short and J 1 base short, with 8 bases between. Germline V gene sequence: CDR1 DFQATT, CDR2 SNEGSKA (reference sequence). The CDR3 sequence is 13 residues long. CDR3 residues: CSARPLANTEAFF. The CDR3 DNA is TGCAGTGCTAGACCCCTGGCGAACACTGAAGCTTTCTTT.

The chain uses TRBV19 and TRBJ2-1; TRBD2 matches at 7 bases. The CDR3 runs to 14 residues. Germline V gene sequence: CDR1 LNHDA, CDR2 SQIVND (reference sequence). Trimming removed 1 base from V and 5 bases from J; junction bases left unmatched: 2. Written as DNA, the CDR3 is TGTGCCAGTAGTATAGCGGGGGGAGACAATGAGCAGTTCTTC. Amino acid sequence: CASSIAGGDNEQFF.

The V and J genes are TRBV4-3 and TRBJ1-6; D unclear. Germline assignment: CDR1 LGHNA and CDR2 YSLEER. V lost 1 base and J 5 bases, leaving 9 bases between the germline ends. This CDR3 region has 15 residues. The CDR3 sequence: CASSQARRHNSPLHF. CDR3 DNA sequence: TGCGCCAGCAGCCAAGCTAGACGGCATAATTCACCCCTCCACTTT.

The CDR3 is CASSTGGGLLSGYTF. The DNA for the CDR3 is TGTGCCAGCAGCACCGGGGGAGGGTTGCTCAGTGGCTACACCTTC. V gene TRBV9 combines with J gene TRBJ1-2; TRBD1 is a possible D gene (5 bases). Germline V gene data show CDR1 as SGDLS and CDR2 as YYNGEE. The CDR3 spans 15 residues. The V end lost 4 bases, the J end lost 7 bases, and 20 bases lay between the germline ends.

The chain recombines TRBV7-3 with TRBJ2-3, with 9 positions matching TRBD2. The trim removed 4 bases at V and 3 bases at J, leaving 11 bases unmatched. The CDR3 has 17 residues. CDR1 is SGHTA, CDR2 FQGTGA, per germline. The CDR3, as DNA: TGTGCCAGCAGCTCCCTGTTAGCGGGGGTCGGAACAGATACGCAGTATTTT. Encoded protein: CASSSLLAGVGTDTQYF.

The chain links TRBV21-1 to TRBJ2-1. TRBV21-1 is annotated as a pseudogene. The CDR3 has 18 residues. In nucleotides, the CDR3 is TGTGCCAGCAGCAAAGTGACCCAAGGCTACAGCTCCTACAATGAGCAGTTCTTC. This sequence encodes CASSKVTQGYSSYNEQFF.

This clonotype was counted only a few times. V is TRBV7-9 and J is TRBJ2-3; D is unresolved. Trimming removed 4 bases at V and 1 base at J, with 15 bases between. Looked up from germline, CDR1 is SEHNR and CDR2 is FQNEAQ (reference sequence). CDR3 length equals 16 residues. CDR3 coding DNA: TGTGCCAGCAGCTCCTTTGGGCACGGCGGCACAGATACGCAGTATTTT. As protein: CASSSFGHGGTDTQYF.

This clonotype has a count of ten or more. The rearrangement uses TRBV12-3 or TRBV12-4 and TRBJ1-1, with 10 bases fitting TRBD1. CDR3 length: 15 residues. The V segment lost 5 bases and the J segment 5 bases; nucleotides outside the gene matches: 8. CDR3 sequence: CASSPDRGRGTEAFF. The DNA for the CDR3 is TGTGCCAGCAGTCCCGACAGGGGGCGAGGGACTGAAGCTTTCTTT.

This CDR3 reads CASGLLGEQFF. CDR3 sequence (DNA): TGTGCCAGCGGCCTGTTGGGTGAGCAGTTCTTC. This chain connects TRBV6-2 or TRBV6-3 to TRBJ2-1, with D hard to call. Looked up from germline, CDR1 is MNHEY and CDR2 is SVGEGT. This CDR3 contains 11 residues. Trimming pared 8 bases from V and 9 bases from J, leaving 11 bases between.

This clonotype came up many times. The gene calls are TRBV4-3 and TRBJ2-3, with no clear D. Trimming removed 8 bases at V and 6 bases at J, with 15 bases between. The CDR3 has 13 amino acids. CDR1 and CDR2 from the germline V gene are LGHNA and YSLEER. DNA of the CDR3: TGCGCCAGCGCCGGTGCCCATCGGGATACGCAGTATTTT. Its translation: CASAGAHRDTQYF.

In this sample, this clonotype turned up many times. The genes are TRBV27 and TRBJ2-1, with 9 nucleotides matching TRBD1. The CDR3 runs to 14 residues. In germline, CDR1 is MNHEY, CDR2 SMNVEV (reference sequence). V lost 5 bases and J lost 4; bases outside the gene matches: 3. The CDR3 here is CASSPGTGYNEQFF. CDR3 coding DNA: TGTGCCAGCAGTCCCGGGACAGGGTACAATGAGCAGTTCTTC.

Only a few counts were recorded for this clonotype. The chain couples TRBV21-1 to TRBJ2-3. TRBV21-1 is deemed a pseudogene. The CDR3 is made up of 14 amino acids. The CDR3 sequence: CASGRLRRTDTQYF. As DNA, the CDR3 is TGTGCCAGCGGACGTTTACGGCGCACAGATACGCAGTATTTT.

The chain carries TRBV9 and TRBJ2-3, with 8 bases lining up with TRBD2. The germline gives CDR1 SGDLS, CDR2 YYNGEE. CDR3 length equals 16 residues. Trimming at V came to 0 bases and at J to 0 bases, leaving 3 bases not matched to a gene. CDR3 loop: CASSVESGGSTDTQYF. The CDR3 DNA reads TGTGCCAGCAGCGTAGAGAGCGGGGGAAGCACAGATACGCAGTATTTT.